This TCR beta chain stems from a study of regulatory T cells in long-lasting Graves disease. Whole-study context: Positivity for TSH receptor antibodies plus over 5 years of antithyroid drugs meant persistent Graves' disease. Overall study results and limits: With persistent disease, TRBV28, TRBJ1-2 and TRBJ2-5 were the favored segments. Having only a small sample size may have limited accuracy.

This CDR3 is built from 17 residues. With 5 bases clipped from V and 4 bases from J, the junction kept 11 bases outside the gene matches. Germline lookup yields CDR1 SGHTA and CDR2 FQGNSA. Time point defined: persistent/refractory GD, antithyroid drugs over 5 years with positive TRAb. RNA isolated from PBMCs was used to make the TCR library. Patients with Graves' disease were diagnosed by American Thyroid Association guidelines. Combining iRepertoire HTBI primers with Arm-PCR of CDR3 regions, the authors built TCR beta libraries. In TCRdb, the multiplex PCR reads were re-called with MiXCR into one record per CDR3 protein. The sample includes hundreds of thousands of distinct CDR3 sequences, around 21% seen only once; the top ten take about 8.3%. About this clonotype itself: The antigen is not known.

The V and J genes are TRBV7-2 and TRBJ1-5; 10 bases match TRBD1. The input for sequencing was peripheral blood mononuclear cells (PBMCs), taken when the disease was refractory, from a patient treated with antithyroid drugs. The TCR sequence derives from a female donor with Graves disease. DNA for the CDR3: TGTGCCAGCAGCCAACGAGCGGGACAGGGGACGAATCAGCCCCAGCATTTT. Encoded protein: CASSQRAGQGTNQPQHF.